One T cell receptor beta chain is described in this entry. This sample stems from a study of T cell responses to AZD1222 COVID-19 vaccine. The data were produced by immunoSEQ multiplex PCR, yet TCRdb's version contains in-frame clones alone and is incomplete. The table includes about 96,000 clones, around 90% detected once. This CDR3 is 14 amino acids long. Germline V CDR1 and CDR2: MDHEN, SYDVKM. V was trimmed by 5 bases and J by 3 bases, leaving 14 bases between them. The clonotype was recovered from an adult in good health. The sample consisted of peripheral blood, taken on day 0 of MenACWY control vaccination. The V and J genes are TRBV28 and TRBJ2-7, with D hard to call. CDR3 coding DNA: TGTGCCAGCAGTCCGGCCGACAAGAACTACGAGCAGTACTTC. Translating gives CASSPADKNYEQYF.